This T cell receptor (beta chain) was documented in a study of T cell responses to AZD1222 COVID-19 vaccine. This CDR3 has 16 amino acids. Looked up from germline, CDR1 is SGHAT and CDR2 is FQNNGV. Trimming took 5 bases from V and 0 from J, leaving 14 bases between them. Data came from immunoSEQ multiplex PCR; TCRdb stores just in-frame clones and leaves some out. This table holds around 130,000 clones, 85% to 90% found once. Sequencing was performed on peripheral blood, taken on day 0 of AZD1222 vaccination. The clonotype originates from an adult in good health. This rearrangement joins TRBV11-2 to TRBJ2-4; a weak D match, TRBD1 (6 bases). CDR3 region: CASSRTGSVAKNIQYF. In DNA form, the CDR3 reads TGTGCCAGCAGCCGTACAGGGTCCGTAGCCAAAAACATTCAGTACTTC.